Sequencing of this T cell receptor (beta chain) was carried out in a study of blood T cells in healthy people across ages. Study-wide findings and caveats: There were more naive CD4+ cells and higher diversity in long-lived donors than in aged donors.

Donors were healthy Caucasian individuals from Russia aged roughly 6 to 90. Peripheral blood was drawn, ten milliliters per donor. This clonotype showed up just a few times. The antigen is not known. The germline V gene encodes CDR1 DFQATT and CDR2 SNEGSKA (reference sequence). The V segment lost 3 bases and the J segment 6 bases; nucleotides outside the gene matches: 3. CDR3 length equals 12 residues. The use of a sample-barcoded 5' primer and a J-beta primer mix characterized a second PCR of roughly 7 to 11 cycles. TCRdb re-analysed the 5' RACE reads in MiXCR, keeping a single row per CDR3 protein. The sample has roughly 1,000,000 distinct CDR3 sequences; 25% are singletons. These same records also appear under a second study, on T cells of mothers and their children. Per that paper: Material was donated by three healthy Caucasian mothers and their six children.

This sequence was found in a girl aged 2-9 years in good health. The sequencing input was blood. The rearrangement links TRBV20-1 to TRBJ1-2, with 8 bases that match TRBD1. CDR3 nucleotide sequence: TGCAGTGCTAGCAGGGGGCTTAATGGCTACACCTTC. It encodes CSASRGLNGYTF.